This record concerns one T cell receptor beta chain sequence. The junction shows a germline mismatch at one end, possibly a read error. This sample is part of a study of T cells in Graves' hyperthyroidism and ophthalmopathy. Amplified regions were TCR beta CDR3 sequences from RNA transcripts. HTBI primers were used for first-round RT-PCR of the TCR CDR3. From the multiplex PCR reads, TCRdb called clonotypes with MiXCR, one entry per CDR3 protein. The sample carries some 510,000 distinct CDR3 sequences, under 60% recorded once. In germline, CDR1 is ENHRY, CDR2 SYGVKD. The CDR3 length is 15 residues. This sequence originates from a young woman with Graves' hyperthyroidism. The sequencing input was peripheral blood or thyroid tissue (not recorded which). This chain uses TRBV10-3 with TRBJ1-1, with 9 bases identical to TRBD1. This CDR3 reads CASSEPDRGSTEAFF. The CDR3 DNA sequence: TGTGCCAGCAGTGAACCAGACAGGGGGAGCACTGAAGCTTTCTTT.